What follows are 9 T cell receptor beta chains derived from one specimen sequenced in a study of T cells in women clearing cervical HPV infection (dated by TCRdb to 2017 to 2018). The method was the immunoSEQ multiplex PCR assay. TCRdb retrieved this table from immuneACCESS and kept in-frame rearrangements only. Not all clones are present; in checked studies, unresolved V genes account for under half, and no reason is known for the remainder. This specimen's table enumerates more than 15,000 clones. Around 10% of the sample is in the top ten clones. The source material was blood buffy coat. The source of these receptors is a woman between 18 and 69 years old with a cervical HPV16 infection that either progressed to CIN3+ or cleared (not recorded which).

Details on this clone: The CDR3 end falls 3 residues outside the read, so it is completed with the germline J gene. The chain has TRBV5-1 and TRBJ1-4; D might be TRBD1 (5 bases). The length of the CDR3 is 15 residues. The germline CDR1 and CDR2 sequences are SGHRS and YFSETQ. Trimming took 0 bases from V and 4 from J, leaving 10 bases between them. CDR3 region: CASSLGGDLNEKLFF. CDR3 DNA, as far as it was read: TGCGCCAGCAGCTTGGGGGGGGACCTTAATGAAAAA.

Regarding this clone: The CDR3 end falls 3 residues outside the read, so it is completed with the germline J gene. The chain is built from TRBV15 and TRBJ2-7, with a weak D call TRBD2 (5 bases). In germline, CDR1 is LNHNV, CDR2 YYDKDF (reference sequence). CDR3 length equals 15 residues. V lost 1 base and J 3 bases, leaving 13 bases between the germline ends. The CDR3 bases that were read are TGTGCCACCAGCAGAGTTTCCCCAGGAGGCTACGAG. Protein product: CATSRVSPGGYE. The entire CDR3 protein is CATSRVSPGGYEQYF.

Details on this clone: The read falls 3 residues short of the CDR3 end, and the missing part is taken from the germline J gene. The rearrangement links TRBV20-1 to TRBJ1-2; 7 bases fit TRBD1. The CDR3 runs 14 residues. The V and J ends lost 0 bases and 2 bases, in that order; junction bases with no gene match: 3. The germline gives CDR1 DFQATT, CDR2 SNEGSKA (reference sequence). The covered CDR3 bases are TGCAGTGCTAGAGATGGGACAGTAAACTATGGC. Residues: CSARDGTVNYG. The whole CDR3 reads CSARDGTVNYGYTF.

This clone shows up as medium-sized by frequency. The read comes to an end 3 residues before the CDR3 does, leaving the germline J gene to fill in the end. This sequence joins TRBV18 and TRBJ2-2; D may be TRBD1 (5 bases). V was clipped by 2 bases and J by 6 bases, with 16 bases between them. The germline gives CDR1 KGHSH, CDR2 LQKENI. There are 16 residues in the CDR3. Incomplete CDR3 DNA: TGTGCCAGCTCACCAAGGGGTTCGTCAGGTTCCGGGGAG. Translating it yields CASSPRGSSGSGE. The entire CDR3 protein reads CASSPRGSSGSGELFF.

About this clone itself: The DNA ends 3 residues before the CDR3 does, and the rest of the CDR3 is filled in from the germline J gene. The rearrangement joins TRBV7-9 to TRBJ2-1, with D perhaps matching TRBD1 (6 bases). The V gene's germline CDR1 is SEHNR and CDR2 FQNEAQ (reference sequence). Trimming pared 1 base from V and 4 bases from J, leaving 8 bases between. The CDR3 is 14 amino acids. The CDR3 spells CASSLDQGYNEQFF. The sequenced part of the CDR3 DNA is TGTGCCAGCAGCTTAGATCAGGGGTACAATGAG.

With respect to this clone: The read comes to an end 3 residues before the CDR3 does, leaving the germline J gene to fill in the end. V is TRBV18 and J is TRBJ1-3, with D possibly TRBD1 on 6 matching bases. This CDR3 has 16 residues. Germline loops: CDR1 KGHSH, CDR2 LQKENI. V was trimmed by 1 base and J by 0 bases, leaving 10 bases between them. CDR3 sequence reads: CASSPQVRGSGNTIYF. The CDR3 bases that were read are TGTGCCAGCTCACCACAGGTCAGGGGCTCTGGAAACACC.

CDR3 DNA, as far as it was read: TGTGCCAGCAGCTTTAACAGGGAGACCGTC. It codes for CASSFNRETV. The full-length CDR3 reads as CASSFNRETVLTF. This chain connects TRBV7-9 to TRBJ2-6; weak D call: TRBD1 (6 bases). Read data end 3 residues before the CDR3 end; the end is taken from the germline J gene. The germline V and J ends were trimmed by 3 bases and 12 bases, with 12 bases remaining between them. The germline V gene has CDR1 SEHNR and CDR2 FQNEAQ (reference sequence). The CDR3 totals 13 residues.

As for this clone: Read coverage stops 3 residues before the CDR3 terminus; the germline J gene supplies the remainder. The J gene is TRBJ1-4, the V gene TRBV5-1; D gene unclear. The CDR3 totals 14 residues. Per the germline V gene, CDR1 is SGHRS and CDR2 is YFSETQ. Between the trimmed V and J ends, which lost 7 bases and 2 bases, there was a span of 12 bases. CDR3 DNA, as far as it was read: TGCGCCAGCGGTCCGGGTGCGACTAATGAAAAA. Translation: CASGPGATNEK. The whole CDR3 is CASGPGATNEKLFF.

Of note for this clone: The CDR3 end is not reached by the read, which stops 3 residues before it; the germline J gene fills it in. This chain joins TRBV29-1 and TRBJ1-4; 7 bases map to TRBD1. V lost 6 bases to trimming and J lost 4 bases; unmatched junction nucleotides: 2. Germline V gene sequence: CDR1 SQVTM, CDR2 ANQGSEA. This CDR3 is 12 amino acids long. Partial CDR3 DNA: TGCAGCGTGGGACAGCATAATGAAAAA. Translation: CSVGQHNEK. The whole CDR3 protein reads CSVGQHNEKLFF.